This entry features one TCR beta chain sequence. This sequence may be a read error, since a much larger clone differs from it by one base. The CDR3 extends over 13 amino acids. Per germline, CDR1 SGHRS and CDR2 YFSETQ. Generated by immunoSEQ multiplex PCR, the TCRdb table keeps only in-frame clones and is missing some. The sample contains 200,000 to 250,000 clones, over 75% of which appear only once. This entry comes from a study of Ad26.COV2.S vaccination and SARS-CoV-2 variants. Treatment specified: approximately 18 received Ad26.COV2.S at low or high dose, single or two shots; 5 received placebo; per-sample allocation not given. Sampling occurred on day 63 after the first vaccine or placebo injection.

The source of this sequence is a person aged 18-60 years who received the Ad26.COV2.S COVID-19 vaccine or a placebo. The material was peripheral blood, obtained in a trial of Ad26.COV2.S vaccine versus placebo. The V call is TRBV5-1, the J call TRBJ2-7, with a possible D match to TRBD2 (5 bases). This CDR3 is CVSSSGLSYEQYF. CDR3 in DNA: TGCGTCAGCAGCTCGGGATTATCCTACGAGCAGTACTTC. The variable domain in full, completed from reference TRBV5-1 and TRBJ2-7, reads KAGVTQTPRYLIKTRGQQVTLSCSPISGHRSVSWYQQTPGQGLQFLFEYFSETQRNKGNFPGRFSGRQFSNSRSEMNVSTLELGDSALYLCVSSSGLSYEQYFGPGTRLTVT.